A single sample is the source of the 22 T cell receptor beta chains below, sequenced in a study of blood T cell repertoires in COVID-19. The table came from immunoSEQ multiplex PCR; TCRdb's copy has only in-frame clones and leaves some out. The sample consists of about 250,000 clones, 70% to 90% of them appearing once. The specimen sequenced was PBMCs or T cells enriched from blood (not recorded which). Receptors originate from a woman in her fifties or sixties who had been exposed to COVID-19.

The chain is built from TRBV19 and TRBJ1-2; D is uncertain. V dropped 6 bases and J dropped 6 bases, with 14 bases sitting between them. Per the germline V gene, CDR1 is LNHDA and CDR2 is SQIVND (reference sequence). The CDR3 length is 13 residues. Here the CDR3 DNA reads TGTGCCAGTAGCTGGTGGCCTGCCGATGGCTACACCTTC. Translated, it gives CASSWWPADGYTF.

J is TRBJ2-1 and V is TRBV5-1, with TRBD1 identical over 7 bases. With V trimmed by 0 bases and J by 3 bases, 3 bases remained unmatched. CDR1 and CDR2 (germline): SGHRS, YFSETQ. The CDR3 contains 15 residues. The CDR3 DNA reads TGCGCCAGCAGCTTGGGGACAGGTCACTACAATGAGCAGTTCTTC. Residues: CASSLGTGHYNEQFF.

J is TRBJ1-5 and V is TRBV2; D is uncertain. V was cut by 6 bases and J by 3 bases, with 9 bases left in between. The germline CDR1 and CDR2 sequences are SNHLY and FYNNEI. This CDR3 has 13 amino acids. The CDR3 coding sequence is TGTGCCAGCAGGGCATCCGACAATCAGCCCCAGCATTTT. Protein product: CASRASDNQPQHF.

The chain combines TRBV19 with TRBJ1-2; 9 positions match TRBD1. The germline V gene has CDR1 LNHDA and CDR2 SQIVND (reference sequence). This CDR3 is built from 13 residues. J gave up 8 bases and V 8 bases, and 9 bases lay outside the gene matches. CDR3: CASSDRGSGGYTF. CDR3 sequence (DNA): TGTGCCAGTTCGGACAGGGGATCGGGAGGCTACACCTTC.

The chain couples TRBV2 to TRBJ1-5, with D possibly being TRBD1 (6 bases). The CDR3 is made up of 15 amino acids. Germline V gene lookup returns CDR1 SNHLY and CDR2 FYNNEI. The ends were cut back, 6 bases at V and 3 bases at J, with 15 bases in the middle. CDR3 in DNA: TGTGCCAGCAGCGCTTGGACAGCCGCCAATCAGCCCCAGCATTTT. Protein product: CASSAWTAANQPQHF.

This clone was seen only a few times. V gene TRBV5-6 combines with J gene TRBJ2-1; TRBD2 might be the D (6 bases). The V end lost 4 bases, the J end lost 9 bases, and 17 bases lay between the germline ends. CDR3 length: 14 residues. CDR1 and CDR2 (germline): SGHDT, YYEEEE. The CDR3 reads CASSRLDAQREQFF. The CDR3 DNA is TGTGCCAGCAGCCGACTAGACGCCCAGCGTGAGCAGTTCTTC. The full variable domain, rest sourced from reference TRBV5-6 and TRBJ2-1, is DAGVTQSPTHLIKTRGQQVTLRCSPKSGHDTVSWYQQALGQGPQFIFQYYEEEERQRGNFPDRFSGHQFPNYSSELNVNALLLGDSALYLCASSRLDAQREQFFGPGTRLTVL.

In DNA form, the CDR3 reads TGTGCCAGCAGTTCCTTTGGAAACACCATATATTTT. Its protein is CASSSFGNTIYF. This chain uses TRBV28 with TRBJ1-3; D gene uncertain. The CDR3 runs 12 residues. V lost 4 bases, J lost 3 bases, and 4 bases lay in between. CDR1 MDHEN and CDR2 SYDVKM come from the germline V gene.

This chain connects TRBV5-4 to TRBJ1-1; D remains unclear. V lost 2 bases, J lost 8 bases, and 10 bases lay in between. Germline V gene lookup returns CDR1 SGHNT and CDR2 YYREEE (reference sequence). The CDR3 spans 12 residues. CDR3 DNA sequence: TGTGCCAGCAGCTTACGAGGAGGGGAAGCTTTCTTT. This gives the protein CASSLRGGEAFF.

The chain joins TRBV19 to TRBJ2-5; 10 nucleotides align to TRBD2. Germline V CDR1 and CDR2: LNHDA, SQIVND (reference sequence). The CDR3 is 15 amino acids. J was trimmed by 2 bases and V by 5 bases; bases with no gene match: 5. This CDR3 is CASSGLAGGQETQYF. As DNA, the CDR3 is TGTGCCAGTAGTGGGTTAGCGGGGGGTCAAGAGACCCAGTACTTC.

This clone was detected only once. The chain joins TRBV18 to TRBJ1-1, with a weak D call TRBD1 (6 bases). Germline-derived CDR1 and CDR2 are KGHSH and LQKENI. Trimming took off 3 bases at V and 1 base at J, with 12 bases between the two ends. The CDR3 has 15 residues. The CDR3 region has the DNA TGTGCCAGCTCACCTTCGAGGACAGCGAACACTGAAGCTTTCTTT. This translates into CASSPSRTANTEAFF. Variable domain in full (rest from reference TRBV18 and TRBJ1-1): NAGVMQNPRHLVRRRGQEARLRCSPMKGHSHVYWYRQLPEEGLKFMVYLQKENIIDESGMPKERFSAEFPKEGPSILRIQQVVRGDSAAYFCASSPSRTANTEAFFGQGTRLTVV.

This chain links TRBV28 with TRBJ1-6; possibly TRBD1 for D (6 bases). CDR3 size: 14 residues. The V gene lost 5 bases and the J gene lost 10 bases, with 15 bases spanning the gap. The germline V gene encodes CDR1 MDHEN and CDR2 SYDVKM. The CDR3 is CASSGSRTGSPLHF. CDR3 DNA sequence: TGTGCCAGCAGTGGCAGTAGAACAGGGTCACCCCTCCACTTT.

In its sample, this clone was seen a few times. This chain's CDR3 is CASSRDRVETQYF. CDR3 DNA: TGTGCCAGCAGTCGGGACAGGGTGGAGACCCAGTACTTC. The rearrangement links TRBV2 to TRBJ2-5, with 9 bases identical to TRBD1. Germline V gene sequence: CDR1 SNHLY, CDR2 FYNNEI. This CDR3 region has 13 residues. V was pared by 5 bases and J by 5 bases, with 3 bases of the junction left unmatched.

This chain connects TRBV27 to TRBJ2-1, with 11 bases fitting TRBD1. Unmatched junction bases numbered 11, after V lost 3 bases and J lost 7 bases. CDR1 and CDR2 from the germline V gene are MNHEY and SMNVEV (reference sequence). This CDR3 contains 17 residues. The CDR3 reads CASSFSAGDRGFNEQFF. The CDR3 DNA sequence: TGTGCCAGCAGTTTTTCCGCCGGGGACAGGGGGTTTAATGAGCAGTTCTTC.

The DNA for the CDR3 is TGTGCCAGCAGCTTTCAGGGGAGCTCCTATAATTCACCCCTCCACTTT. It encodes CASSFQGSSYNSPLHF. The V gene is TRBV5-5, the J gene TRBJ1-6, with D possibly being TRBD1 (6 bases). Germline V gene data show CDR1 as SGHKS and CDR2 as YYEKEE (reference sequence). The CDR3 is 16 residues long. V lost 2 bases and J lost 0, with 9 bases in between.

The rearrangement links TRBV7-8 to TRBJ2-3, with 10 bases fitting TRBD2. This CDR3 spans 16 amino acids. Germline values: CDR1 SGHVS, CDR2 FQNEAQ. V lost 3 bases, J lost 7 bases, and 10 bases stayed unmatched. The CDR3 spells CASSFISGGAAHTQYF. The CDR3 region has the DNA TGTGCCAGCAGCTTTATCAGCGGGGGGGCGGCCCATACGCAGTATTTT. The entire variable domain, with the rest obtained from reference TRBV7-8 and TRBJ2-3, is as follows: GAGVSQSPRYKVAKRGQDVALRCDPISGHVSLFWYQQALGQGPEFLTYFQNEAQLDKSGLPSDRFFAERPEGSVSTLKIQRTQQEDSAVYLCASSFISGGAAHTQYFGPGTRLTVL.

The chain links TRBV7-3 to TRBJ2-2; 8 nucleotides agree with TRBD1. V lost 5 bases to trimming and J lost 3 bases; unmatched junction nucleotides: 11. Germline loops: CDR1 SGHTA, CDR2 FQGTGA. There are 17 residues in the CDR3. DNA of the CDR3: TGTGCCAGCAGCCCGTCTCCCGGGACAGGAGACACCGGGGAGCTGTTTTTT. Translation gives CASSPSPGTGDTGELFF.

The J gene is TRBJ2-3, the V gene TRBV10-1, with unresolved D. From germline, CDR1 is WNHNN and CDR2 SYGVQD (reference sequence). V was pared by 7 bases and J by 5 bases, with 7 bases between. There are 11 residues in the CDR3. CDR3 in amino acids: CASTSGDTQYF. The CDR3 DNA reads as TGCGCCAGCACGTCGGGAGATACGCAGTATTTT.

V gene TRBV28 combines with J gene TRBJ1-2; maybe TRBD1 (5 bases). The CDR3 sequence is 13 residues long. The germline CDR1 and CDR2 sequences are MDHEN and SYDVKM. V lost 10 bases to trimming and J lost 0 bases, with 12 bases between them. Here the CDR3 reads CATQDSANYGYTF. As DNA, the CDR3 is TGTGCCACTCAAGACAGTGCTAACTATGGCTACACCTTC.

The chain employs TRBV20-1 and TRBJ2-3; perhaps TRBD2 as D (6 bases). This CDR3 is built from 15 residues. V lost 5 bases, J lost 2 bases, and 17 bases lay in between. Germline CDR1 DFQATT, CDR2 SNEGSKA (reference sequence). CDR3 in amino acids: CSARGSSGFTDTQYF. Here the CDR3 DNA reads TGCAGTGCTCGTGGGAGTAGCGGTTTCACAGATACGCAGTATTTT.

This clone was observed once. The V call is TRBV19, the J call TRBJ2-3; D is perhaps TRBD1 (6 bases). V was shortened by 5 bases and J by 2 bases, with 14 bases between the two germline ends. Germline V lookup: CDR1 LNHDA, CDR2 SQIVND (reference sequence). The CDR3 length is 15 residues. CDR3 protein: CASSLQGTYTDTQYF. In nucleotides, the CDR3 is TGTGCCAGTAGTCTACAGGGAACCTACACAGATACGCAGTATTTT.

This clone came up once. The chain couples TRBV10-3 to TRBJ2-3, with D tentatively TRBD1 (7 bases). The CDR3 is made up of 16 amino acids. The germline CDR1 and CDR2 sequences are ENHRY and SYGVKD. V was trimmed by 8 bases and J by 0 bases, leaving 18 bases between them. The CDR3 sequence is CAISLGGGGSTDTQYF. The CDR3 region has the DNA TGTGCCATCTCCCTCGGTGGAGGGGGCAGCACAGATACGCAGTATTTT.

The rearrangement uses TRBV10-3 and TRBJ2-2, with TRBD1 as a possible D gene (5 bases). The length of the CDR3 is 13 residues. Looked up from germline, CDR1 is ENHRY and CDR2 is SYGVKD. The V and J ends lost 6 bases and 6 bases respectively, with 11 bases between them. CDR3: CAISGREAGELFF. DNA of the CDR3: TGTGCCATCAGCGGCAGGGAAGCCGGGGAGCTGTTTTTT.